This TCR beta chain was identified in a study of blood T cell repertoires in COVID-19. Study-level information: Some COVID-19 samples were acute and others convalescent; all came from the United States, Italy and Spain.

The CDR3 sequence is 13 residues long. V was clipped by 5 bases and J by 5 bases; unmatched bases: 5. Per the germline V gene, CDR1 is WNHNN and CDR2 is SYGVQD (reference sequence). Sequenced by immunoSEQ multiplex PCR; TCRdb stores in-frame clones only, minus some. The table has over 90,000 clones, about 88% seen once. The TCR comes from a man aged 45-65 years with active or convalescent COVID-19. The chain combines TRBV10-1 with TRBJ1-2; TRBD1 matches at 7 bases. The material sequenced was peripheral blood. Here the CDR3 reads CASSPDRSYGYTF. Written as DNA, the CDR3 is TGCGCCAGCAGTCCGGACAGGTCTTATGGCTACACCTTC.